This T cell receptor (beta chain) came from a study of Graves' ophthalmopathy and Graves' hyperthyroidism. There are many counts of this clonotype. Only newly diagnosed hyperthyroidism patients aged 18 to 65, with under 2 months' duration, were enrolled. Orbital computed tomography, together with clinical symptoms, serum thyroxine, TRAb and thyroid ultrasound, was used for diagnosis. The authors amplified TCR beta CDR3 regions, and they did so from RNA transcripts for repertoire sequencing. Scientists carried out first-round RT-PCR using HTBI primers and then a second-round multiplex PCR. MiXCR was run by TCRdb on the multiplex PCR reads, yielding one entry per CDR3 protein. The sample consists of roughly 350,000 distinct CDR3 sequences, roughly 17% of them appearing once. V trimming: 5 bases; J trimming: 4 bases; junction bases outside the gene matches: 5. This CDR3 region has 14 residues. Germline lookup yields CDR1 MNHNS and CDR2 SASEGT.

The sequenced sample was peripheral blood. The rearrangement links TRBV6-1 to TRBJ1-5; TRBD1 agrees at 7 bases. The TCR originated in an adult woman with stable Graves' hyperthyroidism. The CDR3 nucleotides are TGTGCCAGCAGTCGGACAGGTTGGAATCAGCCCCAGCATTTT. Amino acid sequence: CASSRTGWNQPQHF.